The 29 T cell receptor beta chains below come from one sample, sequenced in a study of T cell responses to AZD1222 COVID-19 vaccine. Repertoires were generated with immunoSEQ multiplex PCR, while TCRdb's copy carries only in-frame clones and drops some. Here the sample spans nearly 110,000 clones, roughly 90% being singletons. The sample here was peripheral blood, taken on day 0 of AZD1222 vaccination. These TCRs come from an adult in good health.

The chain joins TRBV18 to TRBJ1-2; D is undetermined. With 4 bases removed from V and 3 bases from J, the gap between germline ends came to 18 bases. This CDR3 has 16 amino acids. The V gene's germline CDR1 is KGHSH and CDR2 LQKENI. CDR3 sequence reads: CASSQTQEAGDYGYTF. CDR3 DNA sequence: TGTGCCAGCTCACAAACCCAAGAAGCTGGGGACTATGGCTACACCTTC.

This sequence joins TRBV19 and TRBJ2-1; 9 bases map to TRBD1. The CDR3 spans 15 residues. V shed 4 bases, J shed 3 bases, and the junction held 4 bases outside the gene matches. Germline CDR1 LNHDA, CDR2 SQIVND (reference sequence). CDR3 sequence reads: CASSKGTGNYNEQFF. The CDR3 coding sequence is TGTGCCAGTAGTAAGGGGACAGGGAACTACAATGAGCAGTTCTTC. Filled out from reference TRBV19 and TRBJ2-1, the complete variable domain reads DGGITQSPKYLFRKEGQNVTLSCEQNLNHDAMYWYRQDPGQGLRLIYYSQIVNDFQKGDIAEGYSVSREKKESFPLTVTSAQKNPTAFYLCASSKGTGNYNEQFFGPGTRLTVL.

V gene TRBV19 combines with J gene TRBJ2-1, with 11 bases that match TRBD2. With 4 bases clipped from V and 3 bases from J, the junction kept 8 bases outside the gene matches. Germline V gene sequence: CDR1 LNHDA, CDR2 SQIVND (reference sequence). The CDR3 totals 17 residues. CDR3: CASSRGTSGSYYNEQFF. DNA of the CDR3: TGTGCCAGTAGTAGGGGGACTAGCGGTTCGTACTACAATGAGCAGTTCTTC.

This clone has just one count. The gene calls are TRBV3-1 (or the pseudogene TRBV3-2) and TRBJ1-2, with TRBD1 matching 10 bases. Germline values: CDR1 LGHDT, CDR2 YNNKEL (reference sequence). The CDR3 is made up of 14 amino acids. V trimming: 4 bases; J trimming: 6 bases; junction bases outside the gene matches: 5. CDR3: CASSRRQGADGYTF. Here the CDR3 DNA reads TGTGCCAGCAGCCGCCGACAGGGGGCTGATGGCTACACCTTC.

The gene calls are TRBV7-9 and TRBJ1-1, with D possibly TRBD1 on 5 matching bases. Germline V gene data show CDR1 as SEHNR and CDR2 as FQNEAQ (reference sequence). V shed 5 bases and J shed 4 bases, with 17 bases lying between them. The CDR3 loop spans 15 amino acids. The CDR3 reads CASSLGGSRGTEAFF. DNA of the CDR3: TGTGCCAGCAGCCTGGGGGGGAGCCGTGGCACTGAAGCTTTCTTT.

In DNA form, the CDR3 reads TGTGCCAGCAGAAGGGGACTGAATTCTGGGGCCAACGTCCTGACTTTC. It specifies CASRRGLNSGANVLTF. The chain combines TRBV28 with TRBJ2-6; TRBD2 might be the D (6 bases). In germline, CDR1 is MDHEN, CDR2 SYDVKM. V was cut by 6 bases and J by 1 base, with 13 bases left in between. This CDR3 region has 16 residues. The whole variable domain, remainder taken from reference TRBV28 and TRBJ2-6, is DVKVTQSSRYLVKRTGEKVFLECVQDMDHENMFWYRQDPGLGLRLIYFSYDVKMKEKGDIPEGYSVSREKKERFSLILESASTNQTSMYLCASRRGLNSGANVLTFGAGSRLTVL.

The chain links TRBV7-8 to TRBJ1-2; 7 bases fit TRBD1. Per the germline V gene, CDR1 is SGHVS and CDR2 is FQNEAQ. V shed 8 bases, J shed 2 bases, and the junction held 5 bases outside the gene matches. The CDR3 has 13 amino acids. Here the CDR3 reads CASRGQANYGYTF. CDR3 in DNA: TGTGCCAGCCGCGGACAGGCCAACTATGGCTACACCTTC.

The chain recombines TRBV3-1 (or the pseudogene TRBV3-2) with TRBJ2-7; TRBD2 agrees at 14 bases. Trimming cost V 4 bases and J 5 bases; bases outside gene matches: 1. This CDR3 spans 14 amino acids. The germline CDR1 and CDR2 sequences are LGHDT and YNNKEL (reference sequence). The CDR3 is CASSLGLAGDEQYF. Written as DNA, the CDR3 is TGTGCCAGCAGCCTGGGACTAGCGGGAGACGAGCAGTACTTC.

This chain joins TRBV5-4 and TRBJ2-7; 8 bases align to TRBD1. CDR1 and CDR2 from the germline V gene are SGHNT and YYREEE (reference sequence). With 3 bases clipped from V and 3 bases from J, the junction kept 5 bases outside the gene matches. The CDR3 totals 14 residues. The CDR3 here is CASSYRDRHYEQYF. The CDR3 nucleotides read TGTGCCAGCAGCTATAGGGACAGGCACTACGAGCAGTACTTC.

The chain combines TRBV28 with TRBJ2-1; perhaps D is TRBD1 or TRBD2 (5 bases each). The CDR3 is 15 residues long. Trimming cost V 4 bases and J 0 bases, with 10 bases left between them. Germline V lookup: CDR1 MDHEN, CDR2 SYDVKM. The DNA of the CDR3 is TGTGCCAGCAGTTCCGGGGCAGCCTCCTACAATGAGCAGTTCTTC. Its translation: CASSSGAASYNEQFF.

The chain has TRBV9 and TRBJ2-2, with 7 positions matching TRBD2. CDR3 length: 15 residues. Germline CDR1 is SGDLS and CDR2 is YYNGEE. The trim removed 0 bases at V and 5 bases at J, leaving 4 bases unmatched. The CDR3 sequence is CASSVASGGTGELFF. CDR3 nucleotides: TGTGCCAGCAGCGTAGCTTCGGGAGGTACCGGGGAGCTGTTTTTT.

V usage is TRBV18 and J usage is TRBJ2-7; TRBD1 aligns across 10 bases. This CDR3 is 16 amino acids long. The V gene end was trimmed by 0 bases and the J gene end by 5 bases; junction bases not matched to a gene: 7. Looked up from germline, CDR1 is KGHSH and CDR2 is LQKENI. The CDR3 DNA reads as TGTGCCAGCTCACCACCCATCGGGACAGGGGATAACGAGCAGTACTTC. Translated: CASSPPIGTGDNEQYF.

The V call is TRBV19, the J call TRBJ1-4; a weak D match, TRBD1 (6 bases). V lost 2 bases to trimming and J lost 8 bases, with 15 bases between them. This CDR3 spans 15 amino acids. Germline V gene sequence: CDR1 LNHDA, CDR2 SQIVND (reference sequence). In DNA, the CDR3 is TGTGCCAGTAGTATACTAGGACAGTCGGGCGAAAAACTGTTTTTT. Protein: CASSILGQSGEKLFF. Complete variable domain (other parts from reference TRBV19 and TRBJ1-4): DGGITQSPKYLFRKEGQNVTLSCEQNLNHDAMYWYRQDPGQGLRLIYYSQIVNDFQKGDIAEGYSVSREKKESFPLTVTSAQKNPTAFYLCASSILGQSGEKLFFGSGTQLSVL.

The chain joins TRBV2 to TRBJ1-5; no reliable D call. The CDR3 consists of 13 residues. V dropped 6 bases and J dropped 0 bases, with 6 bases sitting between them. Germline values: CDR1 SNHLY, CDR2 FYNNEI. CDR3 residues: CASSSNSNQPQHF. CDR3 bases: TGTGCCAGCAGCAGTAATAGCAATCAGCCCCAGCATTTT.

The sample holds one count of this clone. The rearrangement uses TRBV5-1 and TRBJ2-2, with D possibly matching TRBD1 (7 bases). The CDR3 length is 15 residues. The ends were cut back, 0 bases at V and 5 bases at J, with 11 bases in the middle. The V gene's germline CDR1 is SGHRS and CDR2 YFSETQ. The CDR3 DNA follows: TGCGCCAGCAGCTTGGTTCCAGGGGGGACCGGGGAGCTGTTTTTT. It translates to CASSLVPGGTGELFF.

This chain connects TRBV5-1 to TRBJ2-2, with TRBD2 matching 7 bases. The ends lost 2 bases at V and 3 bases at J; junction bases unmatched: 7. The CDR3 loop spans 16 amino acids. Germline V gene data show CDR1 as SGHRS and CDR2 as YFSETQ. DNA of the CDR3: TGCGCCAGCAGCTTTCCCGGGACTATTGACACCGGGGAGCTGTTTTTT. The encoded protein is CASSFPGTIDTGELFF.

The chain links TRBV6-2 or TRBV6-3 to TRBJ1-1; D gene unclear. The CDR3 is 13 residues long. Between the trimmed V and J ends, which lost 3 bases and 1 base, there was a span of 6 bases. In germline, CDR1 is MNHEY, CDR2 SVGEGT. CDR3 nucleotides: TGTGCCAGCAGTTATGAGAAGAACACTGAAGCTTTCTTT. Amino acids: CASSYEKNTEAFF.

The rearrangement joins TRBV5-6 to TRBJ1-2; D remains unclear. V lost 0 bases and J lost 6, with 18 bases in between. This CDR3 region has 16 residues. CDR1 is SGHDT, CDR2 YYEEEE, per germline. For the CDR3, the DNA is TGTGCCAGCAGCTTGGCCGGACTCCCGGGCAAGGATGGCTACACCTTC. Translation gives CASSLAGLPGKDGYTF.

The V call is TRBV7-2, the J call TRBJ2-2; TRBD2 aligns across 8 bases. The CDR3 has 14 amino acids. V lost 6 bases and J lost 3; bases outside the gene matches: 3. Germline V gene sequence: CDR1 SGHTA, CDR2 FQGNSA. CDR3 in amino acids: CASSSSGYTGELFF. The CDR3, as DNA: TGTGCCAGCAGTTCTAGCGGGTACACCGGGGAGCTGTTTTTT.

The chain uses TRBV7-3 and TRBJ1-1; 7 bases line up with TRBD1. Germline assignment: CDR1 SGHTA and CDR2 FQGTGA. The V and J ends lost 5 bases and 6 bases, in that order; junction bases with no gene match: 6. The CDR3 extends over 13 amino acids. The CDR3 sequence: CASSKDRDAEAFF. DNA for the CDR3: TGTGCCAGCAGCAAAGACAGGGACGCTGAAGCTTTCTTT.

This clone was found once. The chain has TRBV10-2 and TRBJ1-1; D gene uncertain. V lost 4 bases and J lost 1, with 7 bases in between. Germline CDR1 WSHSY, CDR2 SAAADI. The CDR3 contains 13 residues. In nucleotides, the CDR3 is TGCGCCAGCAGTGTAACATCGAACACTGAAGCTTTCTTT. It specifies CASSVTSNTEAFF.

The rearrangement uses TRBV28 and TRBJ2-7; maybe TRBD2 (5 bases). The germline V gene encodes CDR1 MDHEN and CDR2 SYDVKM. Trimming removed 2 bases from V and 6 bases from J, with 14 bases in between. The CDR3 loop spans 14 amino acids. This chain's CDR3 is CASSLAHSRVEQYF. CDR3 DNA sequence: TGTGCCAGCAGTTTAGCCCATTCGCGGGTCGAGCAGTACTTC. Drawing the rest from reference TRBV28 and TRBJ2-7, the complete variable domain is DVKVTQSSRYLVKRTGEKVFLECVQDMDHENMFWYRQDPGLGLRLIYFSYDVKMKEKGDIPEGYSVSREKKERFSLILESASTNQTSMYLCASSLAHSRVEQYFGPGTRLTVT.

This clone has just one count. The CDR3 bases are TGTGCCAGCAGTCTACGCCGGGCAGGGAATGAAAAACTGTTTTTT. Its protein product is CASSLRRAGNEKLFF. The rearrangement joins TRBV6-5 to TRBJ1-4, with a possible D match to TRBD1 (5 bases). CDR1 is MNHEY, CDR2 SVGAGI, per germline. The CDR3 runs 15 residues. Trimming cost V 5 bases and J 5 bases, with 15 bases left between them.

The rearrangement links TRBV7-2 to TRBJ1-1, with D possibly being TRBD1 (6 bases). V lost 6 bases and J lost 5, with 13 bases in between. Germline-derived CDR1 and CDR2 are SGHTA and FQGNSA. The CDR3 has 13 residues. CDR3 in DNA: TGTGCCAGCAGTAAGGGGGGGAGGACTGAAGCTTTCTTT. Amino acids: CASSKGGRTEAFF.

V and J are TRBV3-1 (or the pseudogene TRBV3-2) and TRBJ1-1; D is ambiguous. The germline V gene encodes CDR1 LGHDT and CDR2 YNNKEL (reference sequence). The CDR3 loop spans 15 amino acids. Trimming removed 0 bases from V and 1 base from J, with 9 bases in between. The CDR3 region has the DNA TGTGCCAGCAGCCAAGATGCGGGGTGGAACACTGAAGCTTTCTTT. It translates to CASSQDAGWNTEAFF.

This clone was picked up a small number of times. In DNA form, the CDR3 reads TGTGCCTGGAGTGTTCAGACAGGGAGTTCACCCCTCCACTTT. Translating gives CAWSVQTGSSPLHF. The chain recombines TRBV30 with TRBJ1-6; 7 bases line up with TRBD1. Germline V gives CDR1 GTSNPN, CDR2 SVGIG (reference sequence). The CDR3 extends over 14 amino acids. V gave up 0 bases and J gave up 9 bases; unmatched junction bases: 5. Together with reference TRBV30 and TRBJ1-6, the CDR3 gives the full variable domain: SQTIHQWPATLVQPVGSPLSLECTVEGTSNPNLYWYRQAAGRGLQLLFYSVGIGQISSEVPQNLSASRPQDRQFILSSKKLLLSDSGFYLCAWSVQTGSSPLHFGNGTRLTVT.

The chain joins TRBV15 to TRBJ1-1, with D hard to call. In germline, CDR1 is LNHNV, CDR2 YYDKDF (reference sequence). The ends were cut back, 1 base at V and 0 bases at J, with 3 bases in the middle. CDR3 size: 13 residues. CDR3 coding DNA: TGTGCCACCAGCAGAGTTTTGAACACTGAAGCTTTCTTT. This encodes CATSRVLNTEAFF.

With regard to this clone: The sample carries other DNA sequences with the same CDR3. In nucleotides, the CDR3 is TGTGCCAGCAGTCCGATAGGGACAACTAATGAAAAACTGTTTTTT. Protein sequence: CASSPIGTTNEKLFF. The J gene is TRBJ1-4, the V gene TRBV7-9; D remains unclear. V lost 6 bases and J lost 0, with 11 bases in between. Germline values: CDR1 SEHNR, CDR2 FQNEAQ (reference sequence). The CDR3 runs to 15 residues.

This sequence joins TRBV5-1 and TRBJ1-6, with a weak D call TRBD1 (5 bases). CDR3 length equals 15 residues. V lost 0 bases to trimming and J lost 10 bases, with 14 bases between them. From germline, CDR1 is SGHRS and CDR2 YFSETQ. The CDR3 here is CASSLGGSTSSPLHF. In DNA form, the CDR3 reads TGCGCCAGCAGCTTGGGGGGGTCTACTAGCTCACCCCTCCACTTT.